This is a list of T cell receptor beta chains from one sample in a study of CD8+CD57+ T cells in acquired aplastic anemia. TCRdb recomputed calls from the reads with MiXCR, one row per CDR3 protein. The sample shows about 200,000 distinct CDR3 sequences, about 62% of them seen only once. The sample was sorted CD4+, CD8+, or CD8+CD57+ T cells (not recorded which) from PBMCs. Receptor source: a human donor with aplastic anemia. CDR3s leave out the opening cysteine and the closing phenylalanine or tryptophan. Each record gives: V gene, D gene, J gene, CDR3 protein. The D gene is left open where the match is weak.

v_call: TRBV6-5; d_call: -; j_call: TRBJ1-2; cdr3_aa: ASSYSSGQVGYT
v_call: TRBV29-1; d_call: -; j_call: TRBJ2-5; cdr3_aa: SVPPLDRQETQY
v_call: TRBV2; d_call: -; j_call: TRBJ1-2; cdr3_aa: ASSEHSHYGYT
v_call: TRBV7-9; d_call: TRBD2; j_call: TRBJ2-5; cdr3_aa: ASSPGTSGGVHETQY
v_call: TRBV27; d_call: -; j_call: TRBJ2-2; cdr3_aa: ASSYIVGAGELF
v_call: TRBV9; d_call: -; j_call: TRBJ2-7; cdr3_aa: ASSPTEAPYEQY
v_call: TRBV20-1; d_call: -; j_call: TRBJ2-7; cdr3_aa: SASPRDGSYEQY
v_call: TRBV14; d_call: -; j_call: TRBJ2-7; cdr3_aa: ASSQLRDGPPHEQY
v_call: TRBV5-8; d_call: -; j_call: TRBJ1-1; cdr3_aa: ASSLTSGTLNTEAF
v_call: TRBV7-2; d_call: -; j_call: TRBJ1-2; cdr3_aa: ASSFSASANYGYT
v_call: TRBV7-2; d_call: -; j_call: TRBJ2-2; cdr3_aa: ASSLVGGKGGELF
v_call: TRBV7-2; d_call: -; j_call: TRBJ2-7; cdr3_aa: ASRPGGPSSYEQY
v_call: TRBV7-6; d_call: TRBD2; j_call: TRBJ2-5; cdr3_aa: ASSPAASGGRKTQY
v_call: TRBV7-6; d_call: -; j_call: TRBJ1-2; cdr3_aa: ASSPADRSGYT
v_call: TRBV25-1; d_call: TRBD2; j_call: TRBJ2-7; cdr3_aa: AGRATSGRIDEQY
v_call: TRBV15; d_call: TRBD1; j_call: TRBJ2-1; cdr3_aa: ATSTRTGPNEQF
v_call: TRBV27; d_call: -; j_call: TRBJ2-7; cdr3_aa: ASSYRVSYEQY
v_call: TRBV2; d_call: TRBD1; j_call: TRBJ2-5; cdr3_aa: ASRVDRVGLETQY
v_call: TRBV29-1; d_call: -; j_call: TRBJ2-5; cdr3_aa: SAGWFQETQY
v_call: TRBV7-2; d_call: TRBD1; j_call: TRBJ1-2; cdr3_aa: ASSPSAGQGGGYT
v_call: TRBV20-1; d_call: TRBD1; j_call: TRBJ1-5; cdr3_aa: SASAGTGVSNQPQH
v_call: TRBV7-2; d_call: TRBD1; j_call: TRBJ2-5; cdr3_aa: ASSYQGGRETQY
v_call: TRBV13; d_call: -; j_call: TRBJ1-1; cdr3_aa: ASSLEGRGYTEAF
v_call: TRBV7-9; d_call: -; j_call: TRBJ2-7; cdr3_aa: ASSLGPATYEQY
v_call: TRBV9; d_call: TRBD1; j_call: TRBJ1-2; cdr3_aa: ASSVGDSHYGYT
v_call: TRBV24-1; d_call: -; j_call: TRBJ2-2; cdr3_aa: ATNGASGELF
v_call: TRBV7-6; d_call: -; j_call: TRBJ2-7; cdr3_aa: ASSSAGAREQY
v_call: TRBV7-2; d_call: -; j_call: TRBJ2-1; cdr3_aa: ASSLANRDRF
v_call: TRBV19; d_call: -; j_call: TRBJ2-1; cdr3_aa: ASSIPDNEQF